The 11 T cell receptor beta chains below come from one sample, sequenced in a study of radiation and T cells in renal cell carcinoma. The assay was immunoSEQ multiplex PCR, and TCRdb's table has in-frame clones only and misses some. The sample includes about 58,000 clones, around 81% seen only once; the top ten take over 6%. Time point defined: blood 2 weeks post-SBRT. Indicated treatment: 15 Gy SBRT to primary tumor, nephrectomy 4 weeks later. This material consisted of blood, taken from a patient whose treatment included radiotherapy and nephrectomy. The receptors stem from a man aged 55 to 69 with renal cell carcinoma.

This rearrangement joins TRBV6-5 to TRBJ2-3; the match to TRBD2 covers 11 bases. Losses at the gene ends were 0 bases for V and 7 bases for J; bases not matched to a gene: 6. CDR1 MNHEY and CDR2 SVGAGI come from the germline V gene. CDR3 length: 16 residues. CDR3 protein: CASSYSLAGGLNTQYF. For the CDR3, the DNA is TGTGCCAGCAGTTACTCCCTAGCGGGGGGTCTCAATACGCAGTATTTT.

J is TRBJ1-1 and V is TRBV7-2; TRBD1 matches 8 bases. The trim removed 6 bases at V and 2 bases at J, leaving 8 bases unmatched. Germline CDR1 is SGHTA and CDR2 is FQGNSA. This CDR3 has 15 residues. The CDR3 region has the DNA TGTGCCAGCAGTCGAACAGGGGGGCGAAACACTGAAGCTTTCTTT. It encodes CASSRTGGRNTEAFF. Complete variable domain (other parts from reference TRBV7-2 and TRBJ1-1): GAGVSQSPSNKVTEKGKDVELRCDPISGHTALYWYRQSLGQGLEFLIYFQGNSAPDKSGLPSDRFSAERTGGSVSTLTIQRTQQEDSAVYLCASSRTGGRNTEAFFGQGTRLTVV.

The CDR3 protein is CASSSGTGASSYEQYF. The CDR3 nucleotides are TGTGCCAGCAGTTCAGGGACAGGGGCCTCCTCCTACGAGCAGTACTTC. This rearrangement joins TRBV28 to TRBJ2-7; 10 positions agree with TRBD1. This CDR3 spans 16 amino acids. V was pared by 4 bases and J by 0 bases, with 6 bases of the junction left unmatched. Germline assignment: CDR1 MDHEN and CDR2 SYDVKM.

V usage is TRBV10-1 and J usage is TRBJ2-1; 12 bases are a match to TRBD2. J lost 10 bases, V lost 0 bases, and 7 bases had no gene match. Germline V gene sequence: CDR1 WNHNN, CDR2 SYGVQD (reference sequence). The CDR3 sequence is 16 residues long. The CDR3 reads CASSESRTSGRPEQFF. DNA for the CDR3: TGCGCCAGCAGTGAGTCGAGAACTAGCGGGAGGCCAGAGCAGTTCTTC.

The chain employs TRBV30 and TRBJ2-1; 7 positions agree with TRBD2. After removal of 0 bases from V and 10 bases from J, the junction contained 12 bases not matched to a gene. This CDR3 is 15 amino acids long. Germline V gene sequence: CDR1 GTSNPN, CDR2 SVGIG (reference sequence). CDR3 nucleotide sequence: TGTGCCTGGAGTGTACCTGGCGGGAGCGGGAAAGAGCAGTTCTTC. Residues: CAWSVPGGSGKEQFF.

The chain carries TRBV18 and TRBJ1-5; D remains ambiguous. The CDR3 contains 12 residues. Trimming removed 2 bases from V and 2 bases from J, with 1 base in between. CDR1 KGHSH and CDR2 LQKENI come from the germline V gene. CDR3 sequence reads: CASSPGNQPQHF. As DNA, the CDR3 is TGTGCCAGCTCACCAGGCAATCAGCCCCAGCATTTT.

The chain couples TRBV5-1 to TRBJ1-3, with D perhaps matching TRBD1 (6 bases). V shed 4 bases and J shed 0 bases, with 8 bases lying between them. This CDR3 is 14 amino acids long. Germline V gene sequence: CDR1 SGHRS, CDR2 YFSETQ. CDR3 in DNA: TGCGCCAGCAGCCAGGACAGCTCTGGAAACACCATATATTTT. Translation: CASSQDSSGNTIYF.

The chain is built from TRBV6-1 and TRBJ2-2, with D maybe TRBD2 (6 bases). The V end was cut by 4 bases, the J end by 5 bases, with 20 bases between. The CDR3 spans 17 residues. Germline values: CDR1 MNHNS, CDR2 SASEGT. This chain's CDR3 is CASSASRSGGATGELFF. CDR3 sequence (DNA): TGTGCCAGCAGTGCCTCACGGTCCGGGGGAGCAACCGGGGAGCTGTTTTTT.

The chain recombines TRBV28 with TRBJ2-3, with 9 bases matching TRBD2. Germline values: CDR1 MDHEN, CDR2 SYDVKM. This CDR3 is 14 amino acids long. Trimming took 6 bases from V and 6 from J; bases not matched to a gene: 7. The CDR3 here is CASRNLAGYDTQYF. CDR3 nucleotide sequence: TGTGCCAGCAGAAATCTAGCGGGATATGATACGCAGTATTTT. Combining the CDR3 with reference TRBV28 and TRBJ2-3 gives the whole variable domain DVKVTQSSRYLVKRTGEKVFLECVQDMDHENMFWYRQDPGLGLRLIYFSYDVKMKEKGDIPEGYSVSREKKERFSLILESASTNQTSMYLCASRNLAGYDTQYFGPGTRLTVL.

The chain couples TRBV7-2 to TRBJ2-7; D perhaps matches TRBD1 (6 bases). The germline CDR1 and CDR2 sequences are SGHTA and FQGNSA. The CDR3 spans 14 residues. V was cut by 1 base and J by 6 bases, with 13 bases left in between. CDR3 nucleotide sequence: TGTGCCAGCAGCTTAGGTGCAGGGGCTCTCGAGCAGTACTTC. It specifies CASSLGAGALEQYF.

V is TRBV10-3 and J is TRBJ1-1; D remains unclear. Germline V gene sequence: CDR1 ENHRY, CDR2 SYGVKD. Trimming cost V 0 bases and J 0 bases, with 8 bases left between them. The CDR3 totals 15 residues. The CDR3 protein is CAISESELMNTEAFF. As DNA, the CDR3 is TGTGCCATCAGTGAGTCGGAGTTAATGAACACTGAAGCTTTCTTT.